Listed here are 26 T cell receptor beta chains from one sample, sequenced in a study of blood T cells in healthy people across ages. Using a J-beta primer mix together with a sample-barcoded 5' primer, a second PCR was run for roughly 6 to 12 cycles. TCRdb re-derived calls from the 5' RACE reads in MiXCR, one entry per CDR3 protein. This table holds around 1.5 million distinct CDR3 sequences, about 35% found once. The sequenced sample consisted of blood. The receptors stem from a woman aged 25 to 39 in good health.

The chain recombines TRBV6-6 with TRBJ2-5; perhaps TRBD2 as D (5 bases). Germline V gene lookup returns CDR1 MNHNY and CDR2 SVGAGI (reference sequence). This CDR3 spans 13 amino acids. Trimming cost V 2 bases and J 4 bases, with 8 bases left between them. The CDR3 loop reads CASSYAGGETQYF. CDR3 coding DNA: TGTGCCAGCAGTTACGCCGGAGGAGAGACCCAGTACTTC.

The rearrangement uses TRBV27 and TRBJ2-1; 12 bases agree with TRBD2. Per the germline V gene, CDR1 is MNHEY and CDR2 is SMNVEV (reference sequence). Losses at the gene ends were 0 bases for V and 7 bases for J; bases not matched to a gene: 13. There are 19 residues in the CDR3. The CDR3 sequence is CASSLSPGLAGTGWNEQFF. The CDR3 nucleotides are TGTGCCAGCAGTTTATCTCCTGGACTAGCGGGAACGGGGTGGAATGAGCAGTTCTTC.

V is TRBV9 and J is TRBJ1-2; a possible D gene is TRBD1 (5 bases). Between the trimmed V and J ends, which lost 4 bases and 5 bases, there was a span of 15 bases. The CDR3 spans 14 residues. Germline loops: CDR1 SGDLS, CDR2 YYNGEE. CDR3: CASSPAGTRYGYTF. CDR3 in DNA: TGTGCCAGCAGCCCTGCCGGGACCCGTTATGGCTACACCTTC.

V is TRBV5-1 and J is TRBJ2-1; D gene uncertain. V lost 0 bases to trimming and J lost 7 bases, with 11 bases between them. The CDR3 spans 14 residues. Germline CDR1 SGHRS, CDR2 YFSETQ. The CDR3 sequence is CASSLEGQWNEQFF. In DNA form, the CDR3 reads TGCGCCAGCAGCTTGGAGGGCCAATGGAATGAGCAGTTCTTC.

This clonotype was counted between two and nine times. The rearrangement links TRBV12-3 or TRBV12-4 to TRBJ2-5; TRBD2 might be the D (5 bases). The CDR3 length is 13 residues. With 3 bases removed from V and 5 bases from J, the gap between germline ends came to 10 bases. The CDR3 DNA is TGTGCCAGCAGTTTTCTTCGCGGGGAGACCCAGTACTTC. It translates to CASSFLRGETQYF.

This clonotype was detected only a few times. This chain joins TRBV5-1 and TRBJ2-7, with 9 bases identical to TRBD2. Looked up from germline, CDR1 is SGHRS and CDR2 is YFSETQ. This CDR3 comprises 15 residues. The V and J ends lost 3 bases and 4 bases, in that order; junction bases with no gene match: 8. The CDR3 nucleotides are TGCGCCAGCAGCTCTCCGGCTAGCGGGGTGTACGAGCAGTACTTC. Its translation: CASSSPASGVYEQYF. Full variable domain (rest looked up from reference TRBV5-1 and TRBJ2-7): KAGVTQTPRYLIKTRGQQVTLSCSPISGHRSVSWYQQTPGQGLQFLFEYFSETQRNKGNFPGRFSGRQFSNSRSEMNVSTLELGDSALYLCASSSPASGVYEQYFGPGTRLTVT.

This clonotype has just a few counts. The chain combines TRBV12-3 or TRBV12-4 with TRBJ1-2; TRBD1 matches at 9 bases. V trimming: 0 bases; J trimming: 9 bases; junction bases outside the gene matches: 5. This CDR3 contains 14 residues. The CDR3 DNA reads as TGTGCCAGCAGTTTAGCTGCACAGGGGGCCAGCTACACCTTC. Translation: CASSLAAQGASYTF.

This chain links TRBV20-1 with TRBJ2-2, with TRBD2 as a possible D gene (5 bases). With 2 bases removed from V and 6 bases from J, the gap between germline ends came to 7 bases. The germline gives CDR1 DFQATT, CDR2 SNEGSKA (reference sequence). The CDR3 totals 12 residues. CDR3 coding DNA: TGCAGTGCTAGAACACTAGCCGGGGAGCTGTTTTTT. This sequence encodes CSARTLAGELFF.

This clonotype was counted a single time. The CDR3 sequence: CASKPTGDNNSPLHF. For the CDR3, the DNA is TGTGCCAGCAAACCTACGGGGGATAATAATTCACCCCTCCACTTT. The chain couples TRBV6-6 to TRBJ1-6, with D maybe TRBD1 (5 bases). The CDR3 runs to 15 residues. The ends were cut back, 7 bases at V and 5 bases at J, with 15 bases in the middle. Germline CDR1 is MNHNY and CDR2 is SVGAGI (reference sequence).

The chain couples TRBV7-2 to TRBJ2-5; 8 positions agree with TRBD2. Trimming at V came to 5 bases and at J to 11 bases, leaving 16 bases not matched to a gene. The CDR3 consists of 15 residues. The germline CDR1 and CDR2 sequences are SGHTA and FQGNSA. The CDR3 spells CASSPRGGRWNEQYF. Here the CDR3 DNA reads TGTGCCAGCAGCCCCCGGGGGGGCCGTTGGAATGAGCAGTACTTC. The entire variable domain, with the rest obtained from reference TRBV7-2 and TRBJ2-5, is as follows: GAGVSQSPSNKVTEKGKDVELRCDPISGHTALYWYRQSLGQGLEFLIYFQGNSAPDKSGLPSDRFSAERTGGSVSTLTIQRTQQEDSAVYLCASSPRGGRWNEQYFGPGTRLLVL.

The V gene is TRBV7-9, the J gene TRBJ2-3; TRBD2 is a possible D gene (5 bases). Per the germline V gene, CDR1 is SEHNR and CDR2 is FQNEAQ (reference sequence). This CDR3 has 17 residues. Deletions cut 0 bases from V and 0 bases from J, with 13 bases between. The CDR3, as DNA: TGTGCCAGCAGCTTAGCCCTTAGCGAGGGTAGCACAGATACGCAGTATTTT. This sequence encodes CASSLALSEGSTDTQYF.

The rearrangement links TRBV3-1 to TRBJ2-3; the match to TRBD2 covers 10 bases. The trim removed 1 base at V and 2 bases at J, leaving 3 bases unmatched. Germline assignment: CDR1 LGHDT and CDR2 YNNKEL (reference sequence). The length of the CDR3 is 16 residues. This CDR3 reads CASSQGTSGLTDTQYF. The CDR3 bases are TGTGCCAGCAGCCAAGGGACTAGCGGTCTCACAGATACGCAGTATTTT.

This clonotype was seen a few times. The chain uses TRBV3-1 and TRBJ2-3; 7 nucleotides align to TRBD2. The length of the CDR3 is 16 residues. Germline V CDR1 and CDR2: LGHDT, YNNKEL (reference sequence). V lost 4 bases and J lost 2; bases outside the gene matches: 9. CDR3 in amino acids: CASSRRSGAYTDTQYF. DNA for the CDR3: TGTGCCAGCAGCCGCCGAAGCGGGGCATACACAGATACGCAGTATTTT.

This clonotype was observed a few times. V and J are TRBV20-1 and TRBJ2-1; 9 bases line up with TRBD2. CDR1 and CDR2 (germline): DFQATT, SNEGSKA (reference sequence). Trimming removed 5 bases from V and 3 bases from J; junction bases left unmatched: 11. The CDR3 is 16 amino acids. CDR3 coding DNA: TGCAGTGCTCCCTTAGGGGCTAGCGGGGTCTACAATGAGCAGTTCTTC. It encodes CSAPLGASGVYNEQFF.

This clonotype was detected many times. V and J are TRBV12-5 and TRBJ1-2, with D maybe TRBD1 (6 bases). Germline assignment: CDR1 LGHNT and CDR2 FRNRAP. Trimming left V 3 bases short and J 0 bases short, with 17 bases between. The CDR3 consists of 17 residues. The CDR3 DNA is TGTGCTAGTGGTTTCTCCCGTCAGGGGACTCCTAACTATGGCTACACCTTC. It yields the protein CASGFSRQGTPNYGYTF.

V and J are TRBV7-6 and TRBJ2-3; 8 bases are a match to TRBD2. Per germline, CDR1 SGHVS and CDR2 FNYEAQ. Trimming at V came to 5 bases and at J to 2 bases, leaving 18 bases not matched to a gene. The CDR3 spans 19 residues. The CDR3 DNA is TGTGCCAGCAGCCCCTATCCCGGGGGGGCTAAAAGACCCACAGATACGCAGTATTTT. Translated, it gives CASSPYPGGAKRPTDTQYF.

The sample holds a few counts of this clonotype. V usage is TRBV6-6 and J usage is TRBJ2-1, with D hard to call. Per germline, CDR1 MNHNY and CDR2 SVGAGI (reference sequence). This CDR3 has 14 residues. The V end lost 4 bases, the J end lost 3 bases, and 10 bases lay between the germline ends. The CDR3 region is CASSLRSLYNEQFF. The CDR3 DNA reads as TGTGCCAGCAGTTTGAGATCTCTCTACAATGAGCAGTTCTTC.

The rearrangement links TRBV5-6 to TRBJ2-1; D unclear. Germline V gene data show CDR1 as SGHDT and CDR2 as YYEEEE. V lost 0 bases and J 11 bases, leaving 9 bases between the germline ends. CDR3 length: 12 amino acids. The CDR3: CASSLVGYQQFF. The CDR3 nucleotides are TGTGCCAGCAGCTTGGTGGGTTATCAGCAGTTCTTC. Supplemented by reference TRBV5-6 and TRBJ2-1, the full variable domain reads DAGVTQSPTHLIKTRGQQVTLRCSPKSGHDTVSWYQQALGQGPQFIFQYYEEEERQRGNFPDRFSGHQFPNYSSELNVNALLLGDSALYLCASSLVGYQQFFGPGTRLTVL.

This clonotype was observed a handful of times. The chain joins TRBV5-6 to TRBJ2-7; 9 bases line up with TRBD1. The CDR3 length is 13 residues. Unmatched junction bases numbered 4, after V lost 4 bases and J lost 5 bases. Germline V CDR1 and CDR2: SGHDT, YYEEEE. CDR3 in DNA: TGTGCCAGCAGCGCGGACAGGGGCGACGAGCAGTACTTC. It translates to CASSADRGDEQYF.

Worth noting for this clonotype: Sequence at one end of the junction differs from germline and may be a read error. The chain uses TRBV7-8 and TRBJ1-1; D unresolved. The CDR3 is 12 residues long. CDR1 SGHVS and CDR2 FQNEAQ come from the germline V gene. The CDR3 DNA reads TGTGCCTGCAGCTTAGGAAGAACTGAAGCTTTCTTT. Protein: CACSLGRTEAFF.

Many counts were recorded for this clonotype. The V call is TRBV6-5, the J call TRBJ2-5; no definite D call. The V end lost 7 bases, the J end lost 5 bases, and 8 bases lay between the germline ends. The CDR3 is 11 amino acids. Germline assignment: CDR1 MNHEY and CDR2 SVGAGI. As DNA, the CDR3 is TGTGCCAGCACCAACGGGGAGACCCAGTACTTC. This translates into CASTNGETQYF.

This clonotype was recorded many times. DNA for the CDR3: TGTGCCAGCAGCTTTGTGGGAGTGGGGCAAGAGACCCAGTACTTC. Protein sequence: CASSFVGVGQETQYF. The chain couples TRBV7-9 to TRBJ2-5; TRBD2 is a possible D gene (5 bases). Trimming took 3 bases from V and 2 from J, leaving 13 bases between them. CDR3 size: 15 residues. Germline V gene lookup returns CDR1 SEHNR and CDR2 FQNEAQ (reference sequence).

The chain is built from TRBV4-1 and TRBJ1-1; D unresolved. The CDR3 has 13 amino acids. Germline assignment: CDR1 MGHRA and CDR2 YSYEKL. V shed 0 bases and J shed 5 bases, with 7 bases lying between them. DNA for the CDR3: TGCGCCAGCAGCCAAGAGCTATTGACTGAAGCTTTCTTT. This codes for CASSQELLTEAFF.

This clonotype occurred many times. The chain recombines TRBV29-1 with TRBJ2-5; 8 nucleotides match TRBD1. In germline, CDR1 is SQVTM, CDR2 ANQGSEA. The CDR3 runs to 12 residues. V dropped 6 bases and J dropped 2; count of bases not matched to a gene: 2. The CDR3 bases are TGCAGCGTGCGGACAGGGCAAGAGACCCAGTACTTC. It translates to CSVRTGQETQYF. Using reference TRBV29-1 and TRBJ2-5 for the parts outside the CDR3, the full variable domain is SAVISQKPSRDICQRGTSLTIQCQVDSQVTMMFWYRQQPGQSLTLIATANQGSEATYESGFVIDKFPISRPNLTFSTLTVSNMSPEDSSIYLCSVRTGQETQYFGPGTRLLVL.

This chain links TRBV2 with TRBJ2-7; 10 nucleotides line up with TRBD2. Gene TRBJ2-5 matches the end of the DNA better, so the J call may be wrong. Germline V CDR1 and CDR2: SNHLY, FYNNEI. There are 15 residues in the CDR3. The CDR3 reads CASSESSGRVKTQYF. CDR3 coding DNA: TGTGCCAGCAGTGAGTCTAGCGGGAGAGTAAAGACCCAGTACTTC.

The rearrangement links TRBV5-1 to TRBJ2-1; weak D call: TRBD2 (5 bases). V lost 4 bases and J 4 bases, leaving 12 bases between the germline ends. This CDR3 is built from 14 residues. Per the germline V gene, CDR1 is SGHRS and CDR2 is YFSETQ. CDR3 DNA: TGCGCCAGCAGCGCTAGCAGTTTATACAATGAGCAGTTCTTC. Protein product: CASSASSLYNEQFF.